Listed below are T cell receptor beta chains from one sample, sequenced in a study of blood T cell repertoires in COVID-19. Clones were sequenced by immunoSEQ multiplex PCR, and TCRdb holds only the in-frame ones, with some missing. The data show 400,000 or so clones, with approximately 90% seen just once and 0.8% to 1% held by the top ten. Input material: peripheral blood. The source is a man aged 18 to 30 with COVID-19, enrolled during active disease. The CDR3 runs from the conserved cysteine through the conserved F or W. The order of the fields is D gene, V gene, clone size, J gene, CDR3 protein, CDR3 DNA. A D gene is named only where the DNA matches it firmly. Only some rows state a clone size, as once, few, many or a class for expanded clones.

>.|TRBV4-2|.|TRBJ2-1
CASRRTRGSSYNEQFF
TGTGCCAGCAGACGGACCAGGGGAAGCTCCTACAATGAGCAGTTCTTC
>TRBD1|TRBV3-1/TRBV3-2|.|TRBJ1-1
CASRGTGAHSNEAFF
TGTGCCAGCAGGGGGACAGGGGCCCACTCAAATGAAGCTTTCTTT
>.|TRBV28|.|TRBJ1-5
CASSFRGSVEPQHF
TGTGCCAGCAGTTTTCGGGGGTCCGTTGAGCCCCAGCATTTT
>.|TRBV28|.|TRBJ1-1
CASSPPGWTEAFF
TGTGCCAGCAGTCCCCCGGGGTGGACTGAAGCTTTCTTT
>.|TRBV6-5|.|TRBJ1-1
CASSTLRGGTEAFF
TGTGCCAGCAGCACGCTCAGGGGCGGCACTGAAGCTTTCTTT
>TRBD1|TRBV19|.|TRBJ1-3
CASKGQHSGNTIYF
TGTGCCAGTAAGGGACAGCACTCTGGAAACACCATATATTTT
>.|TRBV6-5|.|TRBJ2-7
CASSLGILSSYEQYF
TGTGCCAGCAGCCTCGGGATTCTCAGCTCCTACGAGCAGTACTTC
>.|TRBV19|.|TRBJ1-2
CASRPDSYYGYTF
TGTGCCAGTAGACCGGACAGCTACTATGGCTACACCTTC
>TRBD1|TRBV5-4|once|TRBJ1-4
CASSLLGQGSTNEKLFF
TGTGCCAGCAGCTTGCTGGGACAGGGAAGCACTAATGAAAAACTGTTTTTT
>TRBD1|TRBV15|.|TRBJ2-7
CATSPQGQGAYEQYF
TGTGCCACCAGCCCTCAGGGACAGGGGGCTTACGAGCAGTACTTC
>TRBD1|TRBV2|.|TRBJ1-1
CASTIDRDTEAFF
TGTGCCAGCACTATCGACAGGGACACTGAAGCTTTCTTT
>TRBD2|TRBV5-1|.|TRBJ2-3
CASSWGLAGGIRTDTQYF
TGCGCCAGCAGCTGGGGACTAGCGGGAGGGATACGAACAGATACGCAGTATTTT
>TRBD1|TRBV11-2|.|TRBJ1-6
CASSLIGQGINSPLHF
TGTGCCAGCAGCTTGATTGGACAGGGGATCAATTCACCCCTCCACTTT
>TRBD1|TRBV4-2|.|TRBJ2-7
CASSQRTGWDEQYF
TGTGCCAGCAGCCAGCGGACAGGGTGGGACGAGCAGTACTTC
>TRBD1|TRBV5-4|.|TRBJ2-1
CASSLEGTGYTNEQFF
TGTGCCAGCAGCTTGGAAGGGACAGGGTATACCAATGAGCAGTTCTTC
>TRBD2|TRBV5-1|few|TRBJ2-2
CASSLDIAGGPTGELFF
TGCGCCAGCAGCTTGGACATAGCGGGGGGGCCGACCGGGGAGCTGTTTTTT
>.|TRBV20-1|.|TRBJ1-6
CSATSLSALHF
TGCAGTGCTACCTCCCTATCGGCCCTCCACTTT
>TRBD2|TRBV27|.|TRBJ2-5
CASRPLAFNQETQYF
TGTGCCAGCAGACCACTAGCGTTTAACCAAGAGACCCAGTACTTC
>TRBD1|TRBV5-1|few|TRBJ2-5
CASSSPGQGRATETQYF
TGCGCCAGCAGCTCACCGGGACAGGGTAGGGCCACAGAGACCCAGTACTTC
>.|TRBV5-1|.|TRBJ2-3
CASSLGLALSTDTQYF
TGCGCCAGCAGCTTGGGGCTAGCGCTTAGCACAGATACGCAGTATTTT
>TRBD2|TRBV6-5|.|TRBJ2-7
CASSYQSGLAYEQYF
TGTGCCAGCAGTTACCAATCGGGACTAGCCTACGAGCAGTACTTC
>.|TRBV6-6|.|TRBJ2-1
CASSYSVQGNEQFF
TGTGCCAGCAGTTACTCAGTCCAGGGCAATGAGCAGTTCTTC
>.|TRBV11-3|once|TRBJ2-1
CASSGTLLNSYNEQFF
TGTGCCAGCTCCGGGACTTTACTCAACTCCTACAATGAGCAGTTCTTC
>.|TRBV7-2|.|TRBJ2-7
CASSTWTASSYEQYF
TGTGCCAGCAGCACTTGGACAGCTAGCTCCTACGAGCAGTACTTC
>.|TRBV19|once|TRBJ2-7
CASSMGHPFEQYF
TGTGCCAGTAGCATGGGGCATCCCTTCGAGCAGTACTTC
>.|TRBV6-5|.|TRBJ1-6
CASSYSASYNSPLHF
TGTGCCAGCAGTTACTCGGCCAGCTATAATTCACCCCTCCACTTT
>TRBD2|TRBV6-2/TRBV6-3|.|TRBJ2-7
CASSYLTSASGEQYF
TGTGCCAGCAGTTACCTCACTAGCGCCTCTGGGGAGCAGTACTTC
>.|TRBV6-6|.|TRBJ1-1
CASRLPGLTGNTEAFF
TGTGCCAGCAGACTCCCGGGACTTACGGGGAACACTGAAGCTTTCTTT
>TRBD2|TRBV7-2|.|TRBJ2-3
CASSNGLAGFTDTQYF
TGTGCCAGCAGCAACGGACTAGCGGGTTTTACAGATACGCAGTATTTT
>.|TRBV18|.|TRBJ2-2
CASSQQGSTGELFF
TGTGCCAGCTCCCAACAGGGTTCCACCGGGGAGCTGTTTTTT
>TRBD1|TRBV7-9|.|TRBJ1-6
CASSSYGTGDGNSPLHF
TGTGCCAGCAGCTCTTACGGGACAGGGGACGGCAATTCACCCCTCCACTTT
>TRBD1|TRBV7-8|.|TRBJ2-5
CASSSRDRVNQETQYF
TGTGCCAGCAGCTCCCGGGACAGGGTAAACCAAGAGACCCAGTACTTC
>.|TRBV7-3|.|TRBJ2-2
CASSSGSTGELFF
TGTGCCAGCAGCTCCGGGTCAACCGGGGAGCTGTTTTTT
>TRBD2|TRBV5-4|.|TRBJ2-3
CASSISGTSGGAGSTDTQYF
TGTGCCAGCAGCATATCCGGGACTAGCGGGGGGGCCGGTAGCACAGATACGCAGTATTTT
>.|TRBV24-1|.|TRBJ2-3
CASGTHTDTQYF
TGTGCCTCCGGGACACACACAGATACGCAGTATTTT
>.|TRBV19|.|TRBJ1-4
CASGGRGDEKLFF
TGTGCCAGTGGAGGCAGGGGCGATGAAAAACTGTTTTTT
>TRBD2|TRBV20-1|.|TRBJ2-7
CSASLGLAGKVQYF
TGCAGTGCTAGTCTAGGACTAGCGGGGAAGGTGCAGTACTTC
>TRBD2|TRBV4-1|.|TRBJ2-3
CASSQTVAGDTQYF
TGCGCCAGCAGCCAAACGGTAGCGGGAGATACGCAGTATTTT
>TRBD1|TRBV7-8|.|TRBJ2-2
CASSLGRGLVTGELFF
TGTGCCAGCAGCTTAGGCAGGGGGTTGGTCACCGGGGAGCTGTTTTTT
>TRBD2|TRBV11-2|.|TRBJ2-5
CASSPGRAPYQETQYF
TGTGCCAGCAGCCCCGGGAGGGCCCCGTACCAAGAGACCCAGTACTTC
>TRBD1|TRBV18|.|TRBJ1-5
CASSLDRTGNQPQHF
TGTGCCAGCTCCCTGGACAGGACCGGCAATCAGCCCCAGCATTTT